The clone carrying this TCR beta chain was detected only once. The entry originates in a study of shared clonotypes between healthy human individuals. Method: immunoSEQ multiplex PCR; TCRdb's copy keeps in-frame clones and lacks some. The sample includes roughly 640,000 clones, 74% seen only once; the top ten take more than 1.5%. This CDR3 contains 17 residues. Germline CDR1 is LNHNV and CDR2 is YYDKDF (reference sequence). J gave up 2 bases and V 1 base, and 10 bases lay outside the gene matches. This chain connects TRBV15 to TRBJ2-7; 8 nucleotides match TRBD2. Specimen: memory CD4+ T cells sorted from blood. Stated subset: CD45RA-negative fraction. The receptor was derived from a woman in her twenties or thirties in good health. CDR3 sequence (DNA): TGTGCCACCAGCAGAGTTCGGGCGGGAGGCCGACCCTACGAGCAGTACTTC. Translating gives CATSRVRAGGRPYEQYF.